A single sample is the source of the 12 T cell receptor beta chains below, sequenced in a study of blood T cell repertoires in COVID-19. TCRdb keeps only in-frame clones here, not all; method: immunoSEQ multiplex PCR. The table has around 290,000 clones, more than 85% seen once; the top ten hold approximately 2.1%. Source material: peripheral blood. These TCRs come from a woman aged 25 to 39 with COVID-19, enrolled during active disease.

CDR3 coding DNA: TGTGCCAGCACCGTTTCGGGTGGCACTGAAGCTTTCTTT. This encodes CASTVSGGTEAFF. The J gene is TRBJ1-1, the V gene TRBV12-3 or TRBV12-4; D remains unclear. CDR3 size: 13 residues. V lost 7 bases, J lost 4 bases, and 13 bases lay in between.

This rearrangement joins TRBV7-6 to TRBJ1-1, with TRBD1 as a possible D gene (5 bases). The V gene lost 1 base and the J gene lost 2 bases, with 11 bases spanning the gap. CDR3 length equals 15 residues. Looked up from germline, CDR1 is SGHVS and CDR2 is FNYEAQ. The CDR3, as DNA: TGTGCCAGCAGCTTAGATGGAGGGGCTAACACTGAAGCTTTCTTT. Protein product: CASSLDGGANTEAFF.

This clone is a singleton in its sample. The chain is built from TRBV18 and TRBJ1-1, with 9 positions matching TRBD1. The CDR3 is made up of 13 amino acids. Unmatched junction bases numbered 8, after V lost 3 bases and J lost 12 bases. CDR1 is KGHSH and CDR2 is LQKENI in the germline V gene. DNA of the CDR3: TGTGCCAGCTCACCCGCCGGACAGGGGACTACTTTCTTT. This sequence encodes CASSPAGQGTTFF.

The chain recombines TRBV4-2 with TRBJ2-3, with TRBD2 matching 8 bases. This CDR3 spans 17 amino acids. V shed 0 bases and J 5 bases; nucleotides not matched to a gene: 10. Germline CDR1 reads LGHNA; CDR2 reads YNFKEQ. The chain's CDR3 is CASSQEVAGGALDTQYF. For the CDR3, the DNA is TGTGCCAGCAGCCAAGAGGTGGCGGGAGGTGCACTAGATACGCAGTATTTT.

V gene TRBV6-1 combines with J gene TRBJ1-1; D gene unclear. Trimming left V 1 base short and J 2 bases short, with 11 bases between. This CDR3 region has 15 residues. CDR1 is MNHNS, CDR2 SASEGT, per germline. This chain's CDR3 is CASSEVPGLNTEAFF. Written as DNA, the CDR3 is TGTGCCAGCAGTGAAGTTCCTGGTCTAAACACTGAAGCTTTCTTT.

This sequence joins TRBV19 and TRBJ2-6, with D hard to call. The CDR3 length is 15 residues. Germline CDR1 reads LNHDA; CDR2 reads SQIVND (reference sequence). V shed 2 bases and J shed 1 base, with 6 bases lying between them. CDR3 DNA sequence: TGTGCCAGTAGTATATTGTTATCTGGGGCCAACGTCCTGACTTTC. This sequence encodes CASSILLSGANVLTF.

The chain uses TRBV3-1 (or the pseudogene TRBV3-2) and TRBJ2-1; 8 bases align to TRBD2. V lost 0 bases and J lost 4; bases outside the gene matches: 2. This CDR3 has 15 amino acids. Germline assignment: CDR1 LGHDT and CDR2 YNNKEL (reference sequence). The CDR3 sequence is CASSQEAGGYNEQFF. The CDR3 nucleotides are TGTGCCAGCAGCCAAGAGGCGGGAGGTTACAATGAGCAGTTCTTC.

The rearrangement joins TRBV27 to TRBJ2-3; no firm D call. Germline V gene sequence: CDR1 MNHEY, CDR2 SMNVEV (reference sequence). Trimming cost V 10 bases and J 0 bases, with 11 bases left between them. The CDR3 extends over 13 amino acids. The CDR3 sequence is CATSRPSTDTQYF. CDR3 nucleotides: TGTGCCACCTCGAGGCCTAGCACAGATACGCAGTATTTT.

This chain links TRBV5-1 with TRBJ2-1; 10 bases line up with TRBD2. CDR1 and CDR2 from the germline V gene are SGHRS and YFSETQ. Trimming took 6 bases from V and 7 from J; bases not matched to a gene: 7. The CDR3 runs 14 residues. CDR3 sequence: CASKEREGRNEQFF. CDR3 nucleotides: TGCGCCAGCAAAGAGCGGGAGGGAAGAAATGAGCAGTTCTTC.

This chain connects TRBV7-8 to TRBJ1-6, with 10 bases matching TRBD1. This CDR3 is built from 15 residues. Germline trimming cut 3 bases from V and 9 bases from J; bases unmatched to any gene: 5. Germline CDR1 reads SGHVS; CDR2 reads FQNEAQ. This CDR3 reads CASSFGGQGSSPLHF. DNA for the CDR3: TGTGCCAGCAGCTTTGGGGGACAGGGGAGTTCACCCCTCCACTTT. The full variable domain, completed using reference TRBV7-8 and TRBJ1-6, is GAGVSQSPRYKVAKRGQDVALRCDPISGHVSLFWYQQALGQGPEFLTYFQNEAQLDKSGLPSDRFFAERPEGSVSTLKIQRTQQEDSAVYLCASSFGGQGSSPLHFGNGTRLTVT.

The V and J genes are TRBV24-1 and TRBJ1-2; weak D call: TRBD1 (5 bases). Trimming took off 4 bases at V and 1 base at J, with 9 bases between the two ends. Germline V gene sequence: CDR1 KGHDR, CDR2 SFDVKD. The CDR3 is 14 residues long. The CDR3 here is CATSEPGGNYGYTF. As DNA, the CDR3 is TGTGCCACCAGTGAACCCGGGGGTAACTATGGCTACACCTTC.

The chain combines TRBV5-4 with TRBJ2-1, with 11 bases that match TRBD2. J lost 1 base, V lost 4 bases, and 7 bases had no gene match. In germline, CDR1 is SGHNT, CDR2 YYREEE (reference sequence). The CDR3 length is 17 residues. The CDR3 nucleotides read TGTGCCAGCAGCCAATTAGCGGGAGGGATGTCCTACAATGAGCAGTTCTTC. As protein: CASSQLAGGMSYNEQFF.